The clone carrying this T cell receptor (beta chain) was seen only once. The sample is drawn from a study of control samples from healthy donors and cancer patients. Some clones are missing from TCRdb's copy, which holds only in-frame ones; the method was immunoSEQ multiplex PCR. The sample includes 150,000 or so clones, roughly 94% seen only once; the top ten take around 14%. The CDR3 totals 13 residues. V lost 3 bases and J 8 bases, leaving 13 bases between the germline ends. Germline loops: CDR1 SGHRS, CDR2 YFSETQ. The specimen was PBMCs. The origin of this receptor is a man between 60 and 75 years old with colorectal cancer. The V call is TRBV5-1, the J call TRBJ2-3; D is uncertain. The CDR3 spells CASSSDVLGTQYF. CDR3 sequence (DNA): TGCGCCAGCAGCTCTGACGTTCTCGGTACGCAGTATTTT.